This T cell receptor (beta chain) was observed in a study of response to subunit inactivated influenza vaccine. Germline V gene sequence: CDR1 SQVTM, CDR2 ANQGSEA. V was pared by 6 bases and J by 0 bases, with 11 bases between. There are 13 residues in the CDR3. General observations from the study: Authors suggested each seasonal flu vaccination may recruit only limited numbers of new T cells.

This clonotype was observed a few times. Antigen unknown. MiXCR was run by TCRdb on the RT-PCR reads, yielding one entry per CDR3 protein. The sample shows a few hundred thousand distinct CDR3 sequences, less than 7.5% of them seen only once. J is TRBJ1-1 and V is TRBV29-1; the D gene is possibly TRBD1 (5 bases). The source was PBMCs from blood, collected about 23 months after vaccination. This TCR was recovered from a man aged 50-75 years who received an inactivated influenza vaccine. The CDR3 coding sequence is TGCAGCGTGACGGGACGACTGAACACTGAAGCTTTCTTT. It codes for CSVTGRLNTEAFF.